This entry features one T cell receptor beta chain sequence. Its matching antigen is unknown. This specimen belongs to a study of post-analysis software for immune sequencing data. Between the trimmed V and J ends, which lost 3 bases and 3 bases, there was a span of 11 bases. The CDR3 contains 14 residues. Germline V lookup: CDR1 KGHSH, CDR2 LQKENI. Study outcomes and limitations: Four to six TRBV segments were more frequent in patients than controls; TRBV5-6, TRBV5-1 and TRBV20-1 belonged to this group.

Unique molecular identifiers featured in each of the TCR beta cDNA libraries. The T cell input of about 0.95 to 11 million gave 400,000 to 500,000 cDNA molecules. TCRdb itself ran the PCR reads through MiXCR, one entry per CDR3 protein. The sample shows some 240,000 distinct CDR3 sequences, approximately 34% of them seen only once. This sequence joins TRBV18 and TRBJ1-1; D might be TRBD1 (6 bases). The material sequenced was blood. The sequence was collected from a girl aged 10 to 17 with multiple sclerosis. CDR3 coding DNA: TGTGCCAGCTCACCGATTACAGGGTACACTGAAGCTTTCTTT. It encodes CASSPITGYTEAFF.